Shown below are 9 T cell receptor beta chains from a single sample sequenced in a study of blood T cells in healthy people across ages. Primers used in a second PCR of about 6 to 11 cycles were a sample-barcoded 5' primer and a J-beta primer mix. TCRdb reprocessed the 5' RACE reads via MiXCR and lists one record per CDR3 protein. The data show about 1,500,000 distinct CDR3 sequences, 35% to 45% seen once. The sequenced sample consisted of blood. All receptors come from a woman aged 18 to 35 in good health.

The V call is TRBV12-5, the J call TRBJ2-1; D is possibly TRBD1 (6 bases). Germline CDR1 is LGHNT and CDR2 is FRNRAP. There are 14 residues in the CDR3. Trimming stripped 1 base from V and 5 bases from J, with 9 bases between. In DNA, the CDR3 is TGTGCTAGTGGTTTGGGGACAGAAAACAATGAGCAGTTCTTC. Its protein is CASGLGTENNEQFF. Drawing the rest from reference TRBV12-5 and TRBJ2-1, the complete variable domain is DARVTQTPRHKVTEMGQEVTMRCQPILGHNTVFWYRQTMMQGLELLAYFRNRAPLDDSGMPKDRFSAEMPDATLATLKIQPSEPRDSAVYFCASGLGTENNEQFFGPGTRLTVL.

A note on this clonotype: At one end, the junction sequence differs from germline, possibly due to a read error. The chain has TRBV5-4 and TRBJ2-1, with 9 bases fitting TRBD1. Germline loops: CDR1 SGHNT, CDR2 YYREEE (reference sequence). The CDR3 is 15 residues long. CDR3 bases: TGTGCCAACAGCTTTTCGGACAGGGGAGGCAATGAGCAGTTCTTC. Its protein is CANSFSDRGGNEQFF.

The J gene is TRBJ2-2, the V gene TRBV3-1; no reliable D call. Deletions cut 0 bases from V and 6 bases from J, with 11 bases between. The CDR3 loop spans 15 amino acids. CDR1 LGHDT and CDR2 YNNKEL come from the germline V gene (reference sequence). CDR3 sequence reads: CASSQDNEGPGELFF. Written as DNA, the CDR3 is TGTGCCAGCAGCCAAGATAATGAAGGGCCCGGGGAGCTGTTTTTT.

The rearrangement uses TRBV5-6 and TRBJ2-1, with 11 positions matching TRBD2. CDR1 and CDR2 (germline): SGHDT, YYEEEE. V lost 0 bases, J lost 0 bases, and 5 bases stayed unmatched. The CDR3 has 18 residues. The DNA for the CDR3 is TGTGCCAGCAGCTTGGTAGCGGGAGGGTCCAGCTCCTACAATGAGCAGTTCTTC. Residues: CASSLVAGGSSSYNEQFF.

This rearrangement joins TRBV10-3 to TRBJ1-1; TRBD1 agrees at 11 bases. The CDR3 is made up of 14 amino acids. V shed 4 bases, J shed 4 bases, and the junction held 2 bases outside the gene matches. Germline values: CDR1 ENHRY, CDR2 SYGVKD. CDR3 sequence reads: CAISVGTGGTEAFF. CDR3 bases: TGTGCCATCAGTGTGGGGACAGGGGGCACTGAAGCTTTCTTT.

V and J are TRBV7-2 and TRBJ2-7, with 8 bases lining up with TRBD2. The CDR3 covers 15 residues. The V and J ends lost 5 bases and 1 base, in that order; junction bases with no gene match: 7. CDR1 SGHTA and CDR2 FQGNSA come from the germline V gene. The CDR3 sequence: CASSLTSGLSYEQYF. Written as DNA, the CDR3 is TGTGCCAGCAGCCTCACTAGCGGACTTTCCTACGAGCAGTACTTC. Full variable domain (rest looked up from reference TRBV7-2 and TRBJ2-7): GAGVSQSPSNKVTEKGKDVELRCDPISGHTALYWYRQSLGQGLEFLIYFQGNSAPDKSGLPSDRFSAERTGGSVSTLTIQRTQQEDSAVYLCASSLTSGLSYEQYFGPGTRLTVT.

The V call is TRBV20-1, the J call TRBJ2-7; 11 bases align to TRBD2. V shed 3 bases and J 0 bases; nucleotides not matched to a gene: 4. Germline CDR1 is DFQATT and CDR2 is SNEGSKA (reference sequence). This CDR3 contains 15 residues. CDR3 DNA sequence: TGCAGTGCTAGCCCTAGCGGGGGGCCCTCCTACGAGCAGTACTTC. It codes for CSASPSGGPSYEQYF.

This clonotype showed up just a few times. This sequence joins TRBV10-3 and TRBJ2-6; D is unresolved. V was cut by 5 bases and J by 1 base, with 6 bases left in between. The CDR3 sequence is 14 residues long. Germline values: CDR1 ENHRY, CDR2 SYGVKD. The CDR3 coding sequence is TGTGCCATCAGTAGAGAGTCTGGGGCCAACGTCCTGACTTTC. This translates into CAISRESGANVLTF.

The chain links TRBV6-1 to TRBJ2-7; D is perhaps TRBD1 (5 bases). The CDR3 length is 13 residues. CDR1 and CDR2 (germline): MNHNS, SASEGT. V lost 8 bases, J lost 2 bases, and 13 bases lay in between. Written as DNA, the CDR3 is TGTGCCAGCGGTCAGGACAAGACCTACGAGCAGTACTTC. Its protein is CASGQDKTYEQYF.